This T cell receptor beta chain was documented in a study of cytomegalovirus exposure and HLA in healthy donors. Study-level results: V- and J-gene trimming of TCR beta was linked (in a later analysis) to a missense DCLRE1C variant. The authors enumerated around 150 TCR beta chains as linked to cytomegalovirus. Per a later analysis, HLA-associated TCR beta chains showed more clonal expansion than other, equally common TCR beta chains.

Comment on this clone: Its antigen is currently unknown.

PCR employed 60 Vbeta and 13 Jbeta primers. This table comes from immunoSEQ multiplex PCR, and its TCRdb copy is limited to in-frame clones, with some not included. The data contain about 200,000 clones, about 75% of them seen just once; the ten biggest clones take up around 2%. The V end lost 0 bases, the J end lost 5 bases, and 13 bases lay between the germline ends. The V gene's germline CDR1 is MNHNY and CDR2 SVGAGI (reference sequence). The CDR3 contains 15 residues. This clonotype was obtained from a man aged 18 to 30 in good health and CMV-seronegative. Sequencing was carried out using PBMCs. The rearrangement joins TRBV6-6 to TRBJ1-1; tentative D call: TRBD1 (5 bases). Here the CDR3 reads CASSYSGAGTTEAFF. The CDR3, as DNA: TGTGCCAGCAGTTACTCAGGGGCAGGTACGACTGAAGCTTTCTTT.